This T cell receptor (beta chain) originates from a study of T cells in Graves' hyperthyroidism and ophthalmopathy (dated by TCRdb to between 2018 and 2021). In the study overall: Peripheral blood was collected at initial diagnosis, before any treatment. TCR V-J signatures able to tell the groups apart were searched for in a discovery cohort of 90 to 100 patients, of whom more than 40 had Graves' ophthalmopathy and 57 had stable Graves' hyperthyroidism. Whether ophthalmopathy could be predicted prospectively was tested in an independent validation cohort made up of 18 to 20 hyperthyroidism patients plus 17 patients who later progressed to ophthalmopathy. The 75 to 100 discovery patients were divided at random into training and test sets in a 7:3 ratio. Thyroid tissue and blood T-cell repertoires from about six Graves' hyperthyroidism patients were also compared in the study. Following sampling, methimazole starting at 30 mg daily was given to hyperthyroidism patients, and high-dose intravenous methylprednisolone was given to ophthalmopathy patients. The paper describes TCR Vbeta CDR3 sequencing of 135 peripheral blood samples, made up of 43 ophthalmopathy patients, approximately 73 hyperthyroidism patients and 17 progressor patients. Overall study outcomes, separate from this receptor: Blood samples also contained most of the expanded thyroid clonotypes (frequency above 0.001), which suggests that blood repertoires may reflect thyroid immune responses. In validation, progression to ophthalmopathy was predicted by the model with approximately 67% sensitivity and 72.22% specificity, a median of 6.5 months before onset. Sample size was not statistically predetermined, and blinding of investigators to group allocation was not performed. A model built on a 13 V-J signature distinguished ophthalmopathy from stable hyperthyroidism, reaching 85% to 90% sensitivity and 81.08% specificity in cross-validation and 80%/75% in testing.

The CDR3, cysteine through phenylalanine, is 15 amino acids long. The CDR3 DNA has 45 bases and is translated from base 1. From the germline V gene (reference sequence), CDR1 is PRHDT and CDR2 is FYEKMQ. For this chain, trimming is 2 bases at the V end and 6 bases at the J end, and the number of junction bases without a gene match is 6. Stable Graves' hyperthyroidism was defined as the absence of progression to ophthalmopathy over 18 months of follow-up. Hyperthyroidism patients were aged 18 to 65 years and newly diagnosed, with disease duration of less than 2 months. Exclusion was applied to patients with uncontrolled infections, other autoimmune diseases, pregnancy or lactation. Diagnoses relied on clinical symptoms, serum thyroxine and TRAb, thyroid ultrasound and orbital computed tomography. PBMCs were isolated from more than 9 ml of fresh peripheral blood by Ficoll-Paque density gradient centrifugation. Trizol reagent was used to extract total RNA, and RNA quality was then checked on an Agilent 2100 Bioanalyzer.

Points on this clonotype: The antigen this receptor binds is unknown. It has no much larger one-base neighbor in the sample; base qualities were not kept.

TCR beta CDR3 regions were amplified from RNA transcripts. The first round of RT-PCR for the TCR CDR3 was performed with the HTBI primer set and the Qiagen OneStep RT-PCR kit. The libraries were constructed in a second round of multiplex PCR and then size-selected and purified. Libraries were sequenced paired-end with 100 bp reads on an Illumina HiSeq2000. The original pipeline was this. SOAPnuke was used to process the raw data, throwing out any read that contained adapters or uncalled bases, had a mean Phred below 15, or lacked an exact constant-primer or identifier match. High-quality paired reads were merged using COPE v1.2.5, and each unique nucleotide sequence was defined as a clonotype. MiTCR v1.1 was used to align clonotypes to the IMGT TRBV, TRBD and TRBJ reference segments. Analysis was restricted to V-J combinations with a frequency above 0.0001, which covered roughly 99% of repertoires. The TCS score was defined as F50 (clonal expansion) divided by E x V (chaos), with BLOSUM62-based TCRdist calculated between CDR3 peptides within each V-J. Welch's t-statistics and random forest reduced 514 V-J features to about 13, which were used in a naive Bayes classifier (R e1071). The public reads were reanalyzed by TCRdb: fastp trimming at Q25, MiXCR alignment, in-frame beta chains only. Every entry covers one CDR3 protein and lists the most common genes and DNA from its rows. TCRdb's processing, not the study's, gives the V and J calls here. Across this sample there are more than 650,000 distinct CDR3 sequences, with 13% to 15% seen only once. The ten largest make up 9.5% to 13% of the sample.

The rearrangement joined TRBV13 to TRBJ2-1, with TRBD2 matching 8 junction bases. The TCR was taken from a woman younger than 30 with Graves' hyperthyroidism. The sample taken for sequencing was blood. The CDR3 has the sequence CASSLPLAGPNEQFF. Here is the DNA: TGTGCCAGCAGCTTACCCCTAGCGGGTCCCAATGAGCAGTTCTTC.